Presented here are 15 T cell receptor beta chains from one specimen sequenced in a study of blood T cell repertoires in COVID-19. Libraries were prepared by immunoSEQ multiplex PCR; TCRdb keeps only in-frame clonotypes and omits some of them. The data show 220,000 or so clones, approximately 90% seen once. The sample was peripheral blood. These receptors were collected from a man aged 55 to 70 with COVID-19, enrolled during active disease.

This CDR3 reads CASSLGTSSSYEQYF. For the CDR3, the DNA is TGTGCCAGCAGTTTGGGGACTTCGAGCTCCTACGAGCAGTACTTC. The rearrangement joins TRBV28 to TRBJ2-7, with D tentatively TRBD2 (6 bases). Germline loops: CDR1 MDHEN, CDR2 SYDVKM. The CDR3 contains 15 residues. Trimming removed 3 bases at V and 0 bases at J, with 12 bases between.

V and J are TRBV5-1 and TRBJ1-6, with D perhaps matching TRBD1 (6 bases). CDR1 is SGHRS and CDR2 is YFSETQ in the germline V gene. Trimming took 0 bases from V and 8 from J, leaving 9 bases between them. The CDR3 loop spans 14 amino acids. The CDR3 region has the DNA TGCGCCAGCAGCTTGGTACCAGGGGATTCACCCCTCCACTTT. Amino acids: CASSLVPGDSPLHF.

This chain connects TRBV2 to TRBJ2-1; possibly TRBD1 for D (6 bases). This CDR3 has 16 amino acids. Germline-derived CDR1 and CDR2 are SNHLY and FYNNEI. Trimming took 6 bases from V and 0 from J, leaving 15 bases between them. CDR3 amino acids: CASRLRQASSYNEQFF. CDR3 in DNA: TGTGCCAGCAGACTCAGACAGGCGAGCTCCTACAATGAGCAGTTCTTC.

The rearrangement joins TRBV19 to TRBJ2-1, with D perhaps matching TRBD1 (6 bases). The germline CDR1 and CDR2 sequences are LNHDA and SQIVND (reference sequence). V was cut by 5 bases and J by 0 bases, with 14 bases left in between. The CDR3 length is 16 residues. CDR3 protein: CASSFWTADSYNEQFF. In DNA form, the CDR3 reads TGTGCCAGTAGTTTCTGGACAGCCGACTCCTACAATGAGCAGTTCTTC.

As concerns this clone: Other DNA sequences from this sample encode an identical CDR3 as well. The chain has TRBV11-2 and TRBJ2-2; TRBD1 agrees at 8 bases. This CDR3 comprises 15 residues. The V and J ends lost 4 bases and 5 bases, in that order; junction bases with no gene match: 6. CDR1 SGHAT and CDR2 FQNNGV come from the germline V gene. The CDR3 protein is CASSSDRVGTGELFF. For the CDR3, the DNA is TGTGCCAGCAGCTCGGACAGGGTGGGGACCGGGGAGCTGTTTTTT.

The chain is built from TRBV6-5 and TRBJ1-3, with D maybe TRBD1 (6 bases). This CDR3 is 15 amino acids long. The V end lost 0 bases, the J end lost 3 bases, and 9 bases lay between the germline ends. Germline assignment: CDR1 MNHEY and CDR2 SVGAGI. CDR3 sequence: CASSYSAGVGNTIYF. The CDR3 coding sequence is TGTGCCAGCAGTTACTCGGCAGGGGTTGGAAACACCATATATTTT.

DNA for the CDR3: TGTGCCAGCAGTTTTTACCGGGACACCTCACCCCTCCACTTT. It specifies CASSFYRDTSPLHF. The chain joins TRBV27 to TRBJ1-6; a weak D match, TRBD1 (6 bases). There are 14 residues in the CDR3. Germline V CDR1 and CDR2: MNHEY, SMNVEV (reference sequence). V lost 3 bases, J lost 10 bases, and 13 bases lay in between.

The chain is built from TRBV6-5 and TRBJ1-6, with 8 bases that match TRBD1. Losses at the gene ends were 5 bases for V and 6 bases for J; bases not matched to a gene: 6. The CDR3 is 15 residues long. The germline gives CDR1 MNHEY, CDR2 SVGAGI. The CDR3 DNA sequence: TGTGCCAGCAGTCGAAGACAGGGGCTTAATTCACCCCTCCACTTT. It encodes CASSRRQGLNSPLHF.

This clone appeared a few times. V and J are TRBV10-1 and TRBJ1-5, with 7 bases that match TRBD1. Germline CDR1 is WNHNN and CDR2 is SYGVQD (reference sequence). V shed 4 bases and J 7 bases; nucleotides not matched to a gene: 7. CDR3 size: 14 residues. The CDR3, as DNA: TGCGCCAGCAGTGTGTTGACAGGGAACCAGCCCCAGCATTTT. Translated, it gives CASSVLTGNQPQHF.

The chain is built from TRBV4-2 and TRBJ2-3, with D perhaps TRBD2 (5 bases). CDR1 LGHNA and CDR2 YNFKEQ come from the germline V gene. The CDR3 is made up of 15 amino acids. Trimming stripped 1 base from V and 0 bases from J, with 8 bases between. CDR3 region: CASSQAGSSTDTQYF. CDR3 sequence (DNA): TGTGCCAGCAGCCAAGCGGGGTCAAGCACAGATACGCAGTATTTT.

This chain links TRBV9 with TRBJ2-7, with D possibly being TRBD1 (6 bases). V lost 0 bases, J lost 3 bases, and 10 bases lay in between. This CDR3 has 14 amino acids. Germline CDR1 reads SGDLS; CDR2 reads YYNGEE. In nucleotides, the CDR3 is TGTGCCAGCAGCGTAGCCGACAGGAACTACGAGCAGTACTTC. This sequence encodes CASSVADRNYEQYF.

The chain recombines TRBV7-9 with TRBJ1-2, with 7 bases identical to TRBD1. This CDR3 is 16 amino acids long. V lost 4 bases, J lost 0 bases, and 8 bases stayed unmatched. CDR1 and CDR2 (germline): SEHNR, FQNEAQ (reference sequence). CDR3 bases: TGTGCCAGCAGCTCGGCTGGGGACAGACCTAACTATGGCTACACCTTC. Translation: CASSSAGDRPNYGYTF.

The CDR3 region has the DNA TGCGCCAGCAGCCGACAGCCCGACTATAATTCACCCCTCCACTTT. This encodes CASSRQPDYNSPLHF. J is TRBJ1-6 and V is TRBV5-1; weak D call: TRBD1 (5 bases). CDR1 and CDR2 (germline): SGHRS, YFSETQ. V was trimmed by 4 bases and J by 3 bases, leaving 11 bases between them. There are 15 residues in the CDR3.

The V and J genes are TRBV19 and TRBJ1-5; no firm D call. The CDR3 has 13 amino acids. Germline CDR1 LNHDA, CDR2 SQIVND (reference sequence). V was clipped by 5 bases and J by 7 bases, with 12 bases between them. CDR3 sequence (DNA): TGTGCCAGTAGTCCGGAGGGCTGGCAGCCCCAGCATTTT. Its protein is CASSPEGWQPQHF.

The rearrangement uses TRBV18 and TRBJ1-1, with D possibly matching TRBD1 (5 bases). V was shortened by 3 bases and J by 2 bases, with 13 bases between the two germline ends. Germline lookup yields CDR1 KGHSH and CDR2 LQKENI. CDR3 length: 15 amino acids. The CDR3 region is CASSPTLTGNTEAFF. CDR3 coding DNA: TGTGCCAGCTCACCGACGCTAACAGGAAACACTGAAGCTTTCTTT.